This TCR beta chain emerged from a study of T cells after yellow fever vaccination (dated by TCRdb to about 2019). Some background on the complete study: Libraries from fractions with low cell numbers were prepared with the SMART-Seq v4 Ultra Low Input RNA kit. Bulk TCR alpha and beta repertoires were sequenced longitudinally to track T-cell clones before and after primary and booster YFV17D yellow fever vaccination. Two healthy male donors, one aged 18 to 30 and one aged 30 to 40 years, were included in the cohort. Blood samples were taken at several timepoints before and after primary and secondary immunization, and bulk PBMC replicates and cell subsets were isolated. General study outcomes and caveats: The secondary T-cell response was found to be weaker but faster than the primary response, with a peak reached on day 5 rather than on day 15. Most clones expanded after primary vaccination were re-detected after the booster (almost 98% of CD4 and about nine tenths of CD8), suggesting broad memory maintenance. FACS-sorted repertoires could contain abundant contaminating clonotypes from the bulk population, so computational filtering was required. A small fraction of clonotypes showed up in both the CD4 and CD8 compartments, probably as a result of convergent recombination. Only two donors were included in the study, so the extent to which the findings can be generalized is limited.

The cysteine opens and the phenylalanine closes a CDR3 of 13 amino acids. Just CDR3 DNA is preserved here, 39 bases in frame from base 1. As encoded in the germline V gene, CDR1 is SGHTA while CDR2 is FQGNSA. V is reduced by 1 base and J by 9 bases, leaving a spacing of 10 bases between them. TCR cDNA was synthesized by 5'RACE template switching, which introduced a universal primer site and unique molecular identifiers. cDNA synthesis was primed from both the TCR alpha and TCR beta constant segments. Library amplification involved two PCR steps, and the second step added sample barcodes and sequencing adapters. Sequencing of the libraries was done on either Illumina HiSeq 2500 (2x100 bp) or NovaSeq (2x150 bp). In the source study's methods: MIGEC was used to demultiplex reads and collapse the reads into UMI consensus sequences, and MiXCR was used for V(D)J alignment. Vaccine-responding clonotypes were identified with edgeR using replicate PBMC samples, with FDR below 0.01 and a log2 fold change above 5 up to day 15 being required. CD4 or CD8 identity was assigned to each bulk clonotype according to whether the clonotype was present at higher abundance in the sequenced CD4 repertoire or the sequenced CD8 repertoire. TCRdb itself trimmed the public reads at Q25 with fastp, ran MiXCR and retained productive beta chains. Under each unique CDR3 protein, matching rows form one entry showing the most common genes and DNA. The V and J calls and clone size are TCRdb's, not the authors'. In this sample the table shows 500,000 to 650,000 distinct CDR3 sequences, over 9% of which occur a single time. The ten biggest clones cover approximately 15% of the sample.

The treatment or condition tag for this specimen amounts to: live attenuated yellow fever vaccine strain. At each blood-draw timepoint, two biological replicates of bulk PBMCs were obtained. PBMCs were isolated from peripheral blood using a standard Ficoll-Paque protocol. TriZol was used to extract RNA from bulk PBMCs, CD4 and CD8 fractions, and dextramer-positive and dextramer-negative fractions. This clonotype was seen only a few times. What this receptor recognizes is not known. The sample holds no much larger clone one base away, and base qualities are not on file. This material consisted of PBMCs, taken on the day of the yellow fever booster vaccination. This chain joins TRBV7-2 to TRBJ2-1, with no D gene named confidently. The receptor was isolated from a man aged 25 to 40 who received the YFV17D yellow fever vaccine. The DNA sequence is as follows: TGTGCCAGCAGCTTAGATCCCTATGGTGAGCAGTTCTTC. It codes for CASSLDPYGEQFF.